Given below is one T cell receptor (beta chain) in context. This entry belongs to a study of blood T cell repertoires in COVID-19. Turning to the study itself: Sources were T cells, B-cell-depleted T cells, or PBMCs; the material itself was cDNA or gDNA.

Some clones are missing from TCRdb's copy, which holds only in-frame ones; the method was immunoSEQ multiplex PCR. This table holds 200,000 or so clones, around 80% found once. The CDR3 is 17 amino acids. Germline CDR1 and CDR2: SNHLY and FYNNEI. The J segment lost 6 bases and the V segment lost 6 bases, leaving 15 bases of the junction unmatched. This rearrangement joins TRBV2 to TRBJ2-7; TRBD1 matches 12 bases. The source is a human donor in a cohort sampled during active COVID-19. Sequenced sample: peripheral blood. CDR3: CASSEGLLRDRGPEQYF. The DNA for the CDR3 is TGTGCCAGCAGCGAGGGCCTGCTCCGGGACAGGGGGCCCGAGCAGTACTTC.